These T cell receptor beta chains were read from a single sample in a study of OX40 agonist ivuxolimab in advanced cancers. Clones were sequenced by immunoSEQ multiplex PCR, and TCRdb holds only the in-frame ones, with some missing. The table has about 86,000 clones, approximately 88% seen once. Material: CD4+ or CD8+ T cells sorted from blood, obtained in a trial of the OX40 agonist ivuxolimab. These TCRs come from an adult with an advanced solid tumor such as melanoma, head and neck, liver or kidney cancer. Both conserved end residues are part of each CDR3. Each record gives: V gene, D gene, J gene, CDR3 length, clone size, CDR3 protein, CDR3 DNA. A D gene is named only where the DNA matches it firmly. Clone size is given for some rows only: seen once, a few or many times, or a class if the clone is expanded.

>TRBV2|-|TRBJ2-3|15|once
CASSERERSTDTQYF
TGTGCCAGCAGTGAAAGGGAGAGGAGCACAGATACGCAGTATTTT
>TRBV5-4|-|TRBJ2-5|15|-
CASSLDPLALETQYF
TGTGCCAGCAGCTTGGACCCACTAGCTCTGGAGACCCAGTACTTC
>TRBV5-1|TRBD1|TRBJ1-5|15|-
CASSSTGGPNQPQHF
TGCGCCAGCAGCTCGACAGGGGGCCCCAATCAGCCCCAGCATTTT
>TRBV5-1|TRBD2|TRBJ2-7|17|-
CASSQGLAGGGAYEQYF
TGCGCCAGCAGCCAGGGACTAGCGGGAGGAGGGGCCTACGAGCAGTACTTC
>TRBV10-2|TRBD2|TRBJ2-1|14|-
CASSSRGSLNEQFF
TGCGCCAGCAGCTCGCGGGGGAGCCTCAATGAGCAGTTCTTC
>TRBV5-1|TRBD2|TRBJ2-3|17|-
CASSLRREAISTDTQYF
TGCGCCAGCAGCCTGCGGCGGGAGGCCATTAGCACAGATACGCAGTATTTT
>TRBV9|TRBD1|TRBJ1-4|15|-
CASSPDRDSNEKLFF
TGTGCCAGCAGCCCGGATCGGGACAGCAATGAAAAACTGTTTTTT
>TRBV10-3|-|TRBJ2-1|11|once
CAISEAAEQFF
TGTGCCATCAGCGAGGCAGCAGAGCAGTTCTTC
>TRBV2|-|TRBJ2-2|13|-
CASSYSVAGELFF
TGTGCCAGCAGTTACTCAGTAGCCGGGGAGCTGTTTTTT
>TRBV12-5|-|TRBJ2-1|12|-
CASGLINRDLVF
TGTGCTAGTGGTTTGATAAACAGGGACCTGGTCTTC
>TRBV6-4|-|TRBJ1-1|15|-
CASSASFAANTEAFF
TGTGCCAGCAGTGCCTCGTTCGCGGCGAACACTGAAGCTTTCTTT
>TRBV4-2|TRBD2|TRBJ2-7|14|-
CASSRRTSSDEQYF
TGTGCCAGCAGCCGGAGGACTAGTTCGGACGAGCAGTACTTC
>TRBV19|-|TRBJ2-2|14|-
CASRDPGRGGELFF
TGTGCCAGTAGGGATCCGGGACGTGGCGGGGAGCTGTTTTTT
>TRBV30|-|TRBJ1-5|13|once
CAWGAESNQPQHF
TGTGCCTGGGGGGCGGAGAGTAATCAGCCCCAGCATTTT
>TRBV4-3|TRBD1|TRBJ2-7|14|-
CASSLGQGAYEQYF
TGCGCCAGCAGCCTGGGACAGGGGGCGTACGAGCAGTACTTC
>TRBV15|-|TRBJ1-4|16|-
CATSRGLTSNNEKLFF
TGTGCCACCAGCAGGGGATTAACAAGTAATAATGAAAAACTGTTTTTT
>TRBV9|-|TRBJ1-1|14|-
CASSVSVGGTEAFF
TGTGCCAGCAGCGTTAGTGTCGGGGGCACTGAAGCTTTCTTT
>TRBV7-9|-|TRBJ2-3|13|-
CASSLDRADTQYF
TGTGCCAGCAGCTTAGACCGCGCGGATACGCAGTATTTT
>TRBV30|-|TRBJ1-5|13|-
CAWSVAGDQPQHF
TGTGCCTGGAGTGTAGCTGGGGATCAGCCCCAGCATTTT
>TRBV29-1|TRBD2|TRBJ2-3|15|-
CSVAGAGPSTDTQYF
TGCAGCGTTGCAGGAGCGGGACCTAGCACAGATACGCAGTATTTT
>TRBV18|TRBD1|TRBJ1-2|16|-
CASSPTPDRVDYGYTF
TGTGCCAGCTCACCGACCCCAGACAGGGTTGACTATGGCTACACCTTC
>TRBV28|-|TRBJ1-2|12|-
CATNRGDYGYTF
TGTGCCACAAACCGGGGAGACTATGGCTACACCTTC
>TRBV5-1|-|TRBJ2-5|14|-
CASSLQGMQETQYF
TGCGCCAGCAGTCTACAGGGAATGCAAGAGACCCAGTACTTC
>TRBV25-1|TRBD1|TRBJ2-7|13|once
CASRQGAKYEQYF
TGTGCCAGCAGACAGGGGGCTAAGTACGAGCAGTACTTC
>TRBV18|TRBD1|TRBJ2-1|14|once
CASSGDRPPEEQFF
TGTGCCAGCTCAGGGGACAGGCCCCCAGAGGAGCAGTTCTTC
>TRBV10-3|-|TRBJ1-1|18|-
CAISDPAGGILENTEAFF
TGTGCCATCAGTGACCCGGCCGGGGGGATTTTAGAGAACACTGAAGCTTTCTTT
>TRBV9|-|TRBJ2-3|16|-
CASSVQVIGGTDTQYF
TGTGCCAGCAGCGTACAAGTGATCGGGGGCACAGATACGCAGTATTTT
>TRBV6-1|-|TRBJ1-1|13|-
CASSEVQRTEAFF
TGTGCCAGCAGTGAGGTACAGCGAACTGAAGCTTTCTTT
>TRBV15|TRBD1|TRBJ1-2|16|-
CATSLLKTGGAYGYTF
TGTGCCACCAGCCTTCTCAAGACAGGGGGCGCCTATGGCTACACCTTC
>TRBV4-1|TRBD1|TRBJ1-1|16|-
CASSQTGGAIVTEAFF
TGCGCCAGCAGCCAAACAGGGGGCGCGATAGTCACTGAAGCTTTCTTT
>TRBV5-4|-|TRBJ2-3|14|few
CASSSGSSTDTQYF
TGTGCCAGCAGCTCCGGGTCCAGCACAGATACGCAGTATTTT
>TRBV30|TRBD1|TRBJ1-6|14|-
CACHHRGDYSPLHF
TGTGCCTGCCACCACAGGGGGGATTATTCACCCCTCCACTTT
>TRBV2|-|TRBJ2-2|14|-
CARRGISNTGELFF
TGTGCCAGGAGGGGGATATCGAACACCGGGGAGCTGTTTTTT
>TRBV7-2|-|TRBJ1-2|15|-
CASSEHPHPQYGYTF
TGTGCCAGCAGCGAACACCCGCATCCTCAGTATGGCTACACCTTC
>TRBV4-3|-|TRBJ2-7|16|-
CASSQAPGQPTYEQYF
TGCGCCAGCAGCCAAGCTCCGGGACAACCGACCTACGAGCAGTACTTC
>TRBV6-1|-|TRBJ1-3|15|few
CASSEAKGLGNTIYF
TGTGCCAGCAGTGAAGCGAAAGGCCTAGGAAACACCATATATTTT
>TRBV9|-|TRBJ2-2|15|-
CASSAGTVATGELFF
TGTGCCAGCAGCGCAGGGACGGTTGCCACCGGGGAGCTGTTTTTT
>TRBV7-6|-|TRBJ1-2|13|few
CASSLGRENGYTF
TGTGCCAGCAGCTTAGGCAGGGAGAATGGCTACACCTTC
>TRBV6-1|-|TRBJ2-3|14|-
CASKSSSATDTQYF
TGTGCCAGCAAGAGTAGCTCGGCCACAGATACGCAGTATTTT
>TRBV4-2|TRBD2|TRBJ2-7|15|-
CASSQGPSGVGEQYF
TGTGCCAGCAGCCAAGGACCTAGCGGGGTAGGCGAGCAGTACTTC
>TRBV6-5|-|TRBJ1-3|11|-
CASRTGSTIYF
TGTGCCAGCCGAACGGGTAGCACCATATATTTT
>TRBV4-3|TRBD1|TRBJ2-1|14|-
CASSQSRDSLEQFF
TGCGCCAGCAGCCAAAGTCGGGACAGCCTTGAGCAGTTCTTC
>TRBV6-6|-|TRBJ2-2|13|-
CASSQAGSGELFF
TGTGCCAGCAGTCAGGCAGGGTCCGGGGAGCTGTTTTTT
>TRBV30|-|TRBJ1-2|13|-
CAWSVAVGYGYTF
TGTGCCTGGAGTGTAGCAGTGGGCTATGGCTACACCTTC
>TRBV19|-|TRBJ1-1|15|-
CASSIFGGFNTEAFF
TGTGCCAGTAGTATCTTTGGGGGGTTCAACACTGAAGCTTTCTTT
>TRBV29-1|TRBD1|TRBJ2-2|14|-
CSVETGERPGELFF
TGCAGCGTTGAGACAGGGGAGAGACCCGGGGAGCTGTTTTTT
>TRBV4-3|-|TRBJ1-5|15|-
CASSHEVRGGQPQHF
TGCGCCAGCAGCCACGAAGTAAGGGGCGGTCAGCCCCAGCATTTT
>TRBV29-1|-|TRBJ1-3|13|-
CSVEDPGAWTIYF
TGCAGCGTTGAAGATCCAGGTGCCTGGACCATATATTTT
>TRBV30|-|TRBJ2-3|15|-
CAWSGWGLGTDTQYF
TGTGCCTGGAGTGGGTGGGGCCTCGGCACAGATACGCAGTATTTT